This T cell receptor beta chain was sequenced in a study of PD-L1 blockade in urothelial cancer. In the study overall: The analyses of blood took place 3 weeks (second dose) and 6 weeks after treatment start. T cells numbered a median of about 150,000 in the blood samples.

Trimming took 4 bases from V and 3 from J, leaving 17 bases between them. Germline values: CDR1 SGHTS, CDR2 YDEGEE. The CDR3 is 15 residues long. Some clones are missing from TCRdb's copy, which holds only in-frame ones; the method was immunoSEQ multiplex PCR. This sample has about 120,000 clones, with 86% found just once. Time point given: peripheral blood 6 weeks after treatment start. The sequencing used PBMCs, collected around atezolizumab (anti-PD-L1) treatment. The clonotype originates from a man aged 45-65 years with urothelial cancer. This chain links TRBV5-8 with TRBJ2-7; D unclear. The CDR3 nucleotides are TGTGCCAGCAGCGTCAAACTTGTCGTCCACTACGAGCAGTACTTC. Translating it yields CASSVKLVVHYEQYF.